The 21 T cell receptor beta chains reported below all come from one sample, sequenced in a study of T cells after yellow fever vaccination. TCRdb reprocessed the 5' RACE reads via MiXCR and lists one record per CDR3 protein. The table records about 340,000 distinct CDR3 sequences, approximately 4% of them present only once. This specimen consisted of PBMCs, obtained 5 days after the yellow fever booster vaccination. Receptors originate from a man aged 18 to 35 who received the YFV17D yellow fever vaccine.

The V call is TRBV12-3 or TRBV12-4, the J call TRBJ1-6; D ambiguous. This CDR3 spans 13 amino acids. The ends were cut back, 3 bases at V and 6 bases at J, with 6 bases in the middle. The CDR3 DNA reads TGTGCCAGCAGTTTGGCAAGTAATTCACCCCTCCACTTT. It codes for CASSLASNSPLHF.

This clonotype has more than one count but fewer than ten. The V call is TRBV20-1, the J call TRBJ2-5; D not resolved. Trimming cost V 1 base and J 4 bases, with 7 bases left between them. The CDR3 spans 12 residues. Germline-derived CDR1 and CDR2 are DFQATT and SNEGSKA (reference sequence). CDR3 DNA sequence: TGCAGTGCTAGAGTAGTGCTAGAGACCCAGTACTTC. It yields the protein CSARVVLETQYF.

V and J are TRBV7-7 and TRBJ2-2; D is perhaps TRBD1 (6 bases). The CDR3 runs 15 residues. The V end was cut by 5 bases, the J end by 1 base, with 11 bases between. In germline, CDR1 is SSHAT, CDR2 FNYEAQ (reference sequence). The CDR3, as DNA: TGTGCCAGCAGCCCAGGGGAGTGGAACACCGGGGAGCTGTTTTTT. This encodes CASSPGEWNTGELFF. Full variable domain (missing parts from reference TRBV7-7 and TRBJ2-2): GAGVSQSPRYKVTKRGQDVTLRCDPISSHATLYWYQQALGQGPEFLTYFNYEAQPDKSGLPSDRFSAERPEGSISTLTIQRTEQRDSAMYRCASSPGEWNTGELFFGEGSRLTVL.

V usage is TRBV12-5 and J usage is TRBJ2-3; D gene unclear. The ends were cut back, 0 bases at V and 4 bases at J, with 11 bases in the middle. This CDR3 region has 15 residues. CDR1 is LGHNT, CDR2 FRNRAP, per germline. CDR3 in DNA: TGTGCTAGTGGTTTGGTATCAGTAACGGCAGATACGCAGTATTTT. Its translation is CASGLVSVTADTQYF.

The chain carries TRBV14 and TRBJ1-5; D is possibly TRBD1 (6 bases). The germline CDR1 and CDR2 sequences are SGHDN and FVKESK. The CDR3 consists of 16 residues. V shed 1 base and J shed 4 bases, with 14 bases lying between them. This CDR3 reads CASSQVGRGPNQPQHF. The CDR3 DNA reads as TGTGCCAGCAGCCAAGTTGGCAGGGGCCCTAATCAGCCCCAGCATTTT.

This clonotype has more than one count but fewer than ten. V usage is TRBV10-3 and J usage is TRBJ2-3; D is unclear. Deletions cut 2 bases from V and 0 bases from J, with 9 bases between. Germline V gene lookup returns CDR1 ENHRY and CDR2 SYGVKD. This CDR3 has 15 amino acids. The DNA of the CDR3 is TGTGCCATCAGTGAGGGCAGTCCAAGCACAGATACGCAGTATTTT. Protein product: CAISEGSPSTDTQYF.

This clonotype was recorded many times. This chain uses TRBV5-1 with TRBJ1-3; maybe TRBD1 (5 bases). Trimming cost V 1 base and J 7 bases, with 12 bases left between them. This CDR3 spans 14 amino acids. Germline V gives CDR1 SGHRS, CDR2 YFSETQ. Here the CDR3 reads CASSLYGDGNTIYF. CDR3 nucleotides: TGCGCCAGCAGCTTGTACGGGGACGGCAACACCATATATTTT.

This clonotype has a count of ten or more. V and J are TRBV2 and TRBJ2-3; D is unresolved. Between the trimmed V and J ends, which lost 3 bases and 0 bases, there was a span of 4 bases. The CDR3 runs to 13 residues. Germline V gene lookup returns CDR1 SNHLY and CDR2 FYNNEI. For the CDR3, the DNA is TGTGCCAGCAGTGAGGTCAGCACAGATACGCAGTATTTT. Residues: CASSEVSTDTQYF.

This clonotype was seen more than once but under ten times. The chain recombines TRBV6-1 with TRBJ2-7, with 8 bases identical to TRBD1. The V gene end was trimmed by 5 bases and the J gene end by 6 bases; junction bases not matched to a gene: 9. CDR3 length: 14 residues. CDR1 and CDR2 (germline): MNHNS, SASEGT. The CDR3 protein is CASSTRQGISEQYV. CDR3 sequence (DNA): TGTGCCAGCAGTACCCGACAGGGGATAAGCGAGCAGTACGTC.

The V and J genes are TRBV4-2 and TRBJ1-2, with TRBD1 matching over 8 bases. The CDR3 is 16 residues long. Per germline, CDR1 LGHNA and CDR2 YNFKEQ. The junction had 8 bases not matched to a gene; V was cut back by 4 bases and J by 1 base. CDR3 sequence (DNA): TGTGCCAGCAGCCCAGGTGGGACAGGCCTTAACTATGGCTACACCTTC. This gives the protein CASSPGGTGLNYGYTF.

The chain recombines TRBV6-5 with TRBJ2-7; 8 bases are a match to TRBD1. V shed 0 bases and J 3 bases; nucleotides not matched to a gene: 10. The CDR3 totals 17 residues. Germline CDR1 MNHEY, CDR2 SVGAGI. The CDR3: CASSYSNPRGLSYEQYF. The DNA of the CDR3 is TGTGCCAGCAGTTACTCGAACCCCAGGGGGCTAAGCTACGAGCAGTACTTC.

Ten or more counts support this clonotype. The gene calls are TRBV4-3 and TRBJ2-1; 8 positions agree with TRBD2. Germline V gene lookup returns CDR1 LGHNA and CDR2 YSLEER. The trim removed 0 bases at V and 12 bases at J, leaving 10 bases unmatched. The CDR3 totals 15 residues. CDR3 DNA: TGCGCCAGCAGCCAAGACCCGGGGGGGGTTAAGGTGCAGTTCTTC. Translating it yields CASSQDPGGVKVQFF.

In regard to this clonotype: The junction does not match germline at one end; this may be a read error. This chain uses TRBV29-1 with TRBJ2-3, with TRBD1 matching over 8 bases. The CDR3 is 11 residues long. The V gene's germline CDR1 is SQVTM and CDR2 ANQGSEA. CDR3 sequence reads: CGTGVTDTQYF. The CDR3 DNA sequence: TGTGGGACAGGCGTAACAGATACGCAGTATTTT.

In this sample, this clonotype turned up many times. This chain joins TRBV20-1 and TRBJ2-1; 12 bases line up with TRBD2. The germline V gene encodes CDR1 DFQATT and CDR2 SNEGSKA (reference sequence). The CDR3 length is 16 residues. V shed 2 bases, J shed 3 bases, and the junction held 5 bases outside the gene matches. The CDR3 loop is CSARKLAGGNYNEQFF. In DNA, the CDR3 is TGCAGTGCTAGAAAGCTAGCGGGGGGGAACTACAATGAGCAGTTCTTC.

The table lists this clonotype with many counts. The V and J genes are TRBV7-2 and TRBJ1-2, with D uncertain. Looked up from germline, CDR1 is SGHTA and CDR2 is FQGNSA. The CDR3 is made up of 13 amino acids. V was cut by 1 base and J by 4 bases, with 7 bases left in between. CDR3 DNA: TGTGCCAGCAGCTTAGAGGGTATCTATGGCTACACCTTC. It encodes CASSLEGIYGYTF.

At least ten counts were recorded for this clonotype. The J gene is TRBJ2-1, the V gene TRBV4-2; no clear D. V was shortened by 4 bases and J by 8 bases, with 18 bases between the two germline ends. This CDR3 is 15 amino acids long. Germline V gives CDR1 LGHNA, CDR2 YNFKEQ. This CDR3 is CASSPGRILGYEQFF. The CDR3 coding sequence is TGTGCCAGCAGCCCCGGACGGATCCTGGGTTATGAGCAGTTCTTC.

The sample holds a few counts of this clonotype. V gene TRBV6-6 combines with J gene TRBJ2-5; D remains ambiguous. Germline V gene sequence: CDR1 MNHNY, CDR2 SVGAGI (reference sequence). The CDR3 extends over 13 amino acids. V was clipped by 6 bases and J by 2 bases, with 10 bases between them. The CDR3 bases are TGTGCCAGCAGATTGGATGGACAAGAGACCCAGTACTTC. Its translation is CASRLDGQETQYF.

This clonotype occurred many times. The CDR3 coding sequence is TGCGCCAGCAGCCAAGGGCCCCGGGAAAAACTGTTTTTT. It is translated as CASSQGPREKLFF. V and J are TRBV4-1 and TRBJ1-4; D remains unclear. The CDR3 contains 13 residues. V was clipped by 1 base and J by 8 bases, with 8 bases between them. Germline V lookup: CDR1 MGHRA, CDR2 YSYEKL.

Ten or more counts support this clonotype. V usage is TRBV5-1 and J usage is TRBJ2-1; 10 bases fit TRBD2. Germline values: CDR1 SGHRS, CDR2 YFSETQ. The length of the CDR3 is 18 residues. Unmatched junction bases numbered 13, after V lost 6 bases and J lost 1 base. The CDR3 bases are TGCGCCAGCAACGTCGGACTAGCGGTTAGAAGGTCCTACAATGAGCAGTTCTTC. Translation gives CASNVGLAVRRSYNEQFF.

This chain connects TRBV6-2 or TRBV6-3 to TRBJ2-7, with D possibly matching TRBD2 (5 bases). The V end was cut by 7 bases, the J end by 1 base, with 14 bases between. CDR1 MNHEY and CDR2 SVGEGT come from the germline V gene. The CDR3 totals 14 residues. CDR3 DNA sequence: TGTGCCAGCACCCCAGAGGGTTGGTCCTACGAGCAGTACTTC. Encoded protein: CASTPEGWSYEQYF.

The chain joins TRBV9 to TRBJ1-1; D is perhaps TRBD1 (5 bases). Germline lookup yields CDR1 SGDLS and CDR2 YYNGEE. Deletions cut 0 bases from V and 7 bases from J, with 13 bases between. The CDR3 sequence is 14 residues long. CDR3 sequence reads: CASSVAQGTYEAFF. DNA of the CDR3: TGTGCCAGCAGCGTAGCGCAGGGCACATATGAAGCTTTCTTT.